Here is one TCR beta chain with its context. The data belong to a study of blood T cell repertoires in COVID-19. The CDR3 spans 11 residues. The ends were cut back, 5 bases at V and 7 bases at J, with 8 bases in the middle. In germline, CDR1 is MNHEY, CDR2 SVGAGI. Study processing details: Estimation of nucleated cell counts was performed using reference gene primer amplification. This table comes from immunoSEQ multiplex PCR, and its TCRdb copy is limited to in-frame clones, with some not included. V, J and clone size are those of that table, while D and trimming were read from the DNA. Among over 200,000 clones, 75% to 90% were seen once, and the ten largest hold around 25%.

This rearrangement joins TRBV6-5 to TRBJ2-5, with D perhaps matching TRBD2 (5 bases). This receptor was taken from a man between 35 and 55 years old with acute or convalescent COVID-19. Sequenced sample: peripheral blood. The CDR3 loop reads CASSTAGTQYF. DNA for the CDR3: TGTGCCAGCAGTACCGCGGGGACCCAGTACTTC.